A selection of T cell receptor beta chains follows, all from one sample in a study of T cell responses to AZD1222 COVID-19 vaccine. TCRdb's copy holds only in-frame clones and misses some; the assay was immunoSEQ multiplex PCR. The sample yields under 200,000 clones, 94% seen once. The sequencing here drew on peripheral blood, taken on day 0 of AZD1222 vaccination. The source of these receptors is an adult in good health. Both conserved end residues are trimmed from each CDR3. Each record gives: J gene, V gene, CDR3 protein.

TRBJ2-5	TRBV6-6	ASRYSGEETQY
TRBJ2-1	TRBV7-2	ASSLSQGYNEQF
TRBJ2-5	TRBV5-1	ASSLEQAGETQY
TRBJ1-5	TRBV5-1	ASSLGQGGRNQPQH
TRBJ1-2	TRBV18	ASSPPGGKGYT
TRBJ1-4	TRBV28	ASSLTRMGEKLF
TRBJ2-2	TRBV24-1	ATSDYRGAGFTGELF
TRBJ1-6	TRBV1	TSTQGYKNNSPLH
TRBJ1-1	TRBV24-1	ATKWGAEAF
TRBJ1-5	TRBV6-4	ASSDSTGGSQPQH
TRBJ2-1	TRBV7-9	ASSEPLSRGPYNEQF
TRBJ2-4	TRBV3-1/TRBV3-2	ASGQNIQY
TRBJ1-3	TRBV19	ASSSSPGIIGNTIY
TRBJ2-1	TRBV7-2	ASSSGILNEQF
TRBJ2-7	TRBV5-1	ASSSILTGGLNEQY
TRBJ1-1	TRBV19	ASRRTATMNTEAF
TRBJ1-1	TRBV25-1	ASRTDTEAF
TRBJ2-1	TRBV5-1	ASRGSGEQF
TRBJ2-7	TRBV4-2	ASSPQGQGDSYEQY
TRBJ1-2	TRBV6-1	ASSERVPLVYT
TRBJ2-2	TRBV10-3	ATGTSDSGELF
TRBJ2-1	TRBV6-1	ASSEEVVGHNEQF
TRBJ2-1	TRBV28	ASKGASRDEQF
TRBJ1-2	TRBV4-1	AARVDHGYT
TRBJ2-7	TRBV5-1	ASSQRTGGVGEQY
TRBJ2-3	TRBV18	ASSHGQPTDTQY
TRBJ2-7	TRBV3-1/TRBV3-2	ASSQEGTPGPYEQY
TRBJ2-3	TRBV5-5	ASSFTDTQY
TRBJ1-2	TRBV6-6	ASSPPGNRPYGYT
TRBJ1-6	TRBV5-1	ASSLDPNSPLH
TRBJ2-1	TRBV11-2	ASSLGGHEQF
TRBJ2-7	TRBV19	ATSGFSSYEQY
TRBJ2-3	TRBV7-2	ASGRSTDTQY
TRBJ1-1	TRBV5-1	ASSPFRDGTEAF
TRBJ1-2	TRBV28	ASRQGEGYT
TRBJ2-1	TRBV6-2/TRBV6-3	ASSYRANEQF
TRBJ1-1	TRBV12-3/TRBV12-4	ASSLEASTEAF
TRBJ2-7	TRBV4-2	ASSQEGGSSYEQY
TRBJ2-1	TRBV5-1	ASSLAGLAGGNEQF
TRBJ2-2	TRBV5-5	ASSSDSSTGELF
TRBJ1-5	TRBV27	ASRPRGSPYSNQPQH
TRBJ2-3	TRBV14	ASSQFSGRAADTQY
TRBJ1-1	TRBV4-1	ASSQEGRTEAF
TRBJ1-2	TRBV25-1	ASSDGRLGDYGYT
TRBJ1-2	TRBV27	ASSLWARAGGYT
TRBJ1-6	TRBV19	ASSISGRNSPLH
TRBJ2-1	TRBV5-1	ASSTWTSGRSYNEQF
TRBJ1-2	TRBV3-1/TRBV3-2	ASSQIRGGYGYT
TRBJ2-5	TRBV5-1	ASSPARGQGTGRETQY
TRBJ2-5	TRBV2	ASILAGVGTQY
TRBJ2-3	TRBV5-4	ASSSPSGRNTDTQY
TRBJ1-2	TRBV10-1	ASSAQGYANGYT